This TCR beta chain was identified during a study of shared clonotypes between healthy human individuals. Across the whole study: Samples came from a couple of female and a few male donors aged 18 to 49.

Each subset's genomic DNA was shared equally among a number of immunoSEQ plates. The sequencing of unsorted PBMC DNA took place on ten immunoSEQ deep assay plates. Only in-frame clones appear in the TCRdb table, and some are missing; sequencing was by immunoSEQ multiplex PCR. The sample shows fewer than 600,000 clones, roughly three quarters of them seen only once. Roughly 84 million PBMCs served as the genomic DNA source for unsorted samples. Germline V CDR1 and CDR2: SGDLS, YYNGEE. With 4 bases removed from V and 8 bases from J, the gap between germline ends came to 21 bases. The CDR3 has 15 residues.

The sequencing sample was made of PBMCs. This chain links TRBV9 with TRBJ1-2; D is possibly TRBD1 (5 bases). This TCR was sampled from a woman in her thirties or forties in good health. Some clones in this sample may be carry-over from other donors' samples. CDR3 in amino acids: CASSSRSGLRDGYTF. DNA of the CDR3: TGTGCCAGCAGCTCCCGTTCGGGGTTAAGGGACGGCTACACCTTC.